Sequencing of this T cell receptor beta chain was carried out in a study of cytomegalovirus exposure and HLA in healthy donors. Clones were sequenced by immunoSEQ multiplex PCR, and TCRdb holds only the in-frame ones, with some missing. The sample contains under 200,000 clones, roughly nine tenths of which appear only once. The donors formed part of the 120-subject validation cohort, distinct from the approximately 670-subject first cohort. The germline V gene encodes CDR1 KGHSH and CDR2 LQKENI. The ends were cut back, 3 bases at V and 6 bases at J, with 11 bases in the middle. This CDR3 region has 14 residues.

This chain connects TRBV18 to TRBJ2-2; D is ambiguous. Sequenced material: PBMCs. The clonotype was recovered from a man between 18 and 29 years old in good health and CMV-seropositive. The CDR3 nucleotides read TGTGCCAGCTCACCTTTTAAACAGCCCGGGGAGCTGTTTTTT. Amino acids: CASSPFKQPGELFF.